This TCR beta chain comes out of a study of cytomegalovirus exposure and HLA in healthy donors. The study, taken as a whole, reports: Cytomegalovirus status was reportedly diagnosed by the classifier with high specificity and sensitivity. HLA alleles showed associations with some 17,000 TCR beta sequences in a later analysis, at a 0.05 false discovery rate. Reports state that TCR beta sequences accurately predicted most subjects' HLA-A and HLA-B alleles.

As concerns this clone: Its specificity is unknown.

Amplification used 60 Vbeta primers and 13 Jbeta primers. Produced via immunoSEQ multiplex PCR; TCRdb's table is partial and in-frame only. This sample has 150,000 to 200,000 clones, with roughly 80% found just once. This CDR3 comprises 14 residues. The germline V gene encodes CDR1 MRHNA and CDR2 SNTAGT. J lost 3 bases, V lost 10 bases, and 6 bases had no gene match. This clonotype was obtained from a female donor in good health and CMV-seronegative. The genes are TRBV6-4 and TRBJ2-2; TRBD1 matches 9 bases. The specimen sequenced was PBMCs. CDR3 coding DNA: TGTGCCACCCGGGACAGGGCGTACACCGGGGAGCTGTTTTTT. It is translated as CATRDRAYTGELFF.